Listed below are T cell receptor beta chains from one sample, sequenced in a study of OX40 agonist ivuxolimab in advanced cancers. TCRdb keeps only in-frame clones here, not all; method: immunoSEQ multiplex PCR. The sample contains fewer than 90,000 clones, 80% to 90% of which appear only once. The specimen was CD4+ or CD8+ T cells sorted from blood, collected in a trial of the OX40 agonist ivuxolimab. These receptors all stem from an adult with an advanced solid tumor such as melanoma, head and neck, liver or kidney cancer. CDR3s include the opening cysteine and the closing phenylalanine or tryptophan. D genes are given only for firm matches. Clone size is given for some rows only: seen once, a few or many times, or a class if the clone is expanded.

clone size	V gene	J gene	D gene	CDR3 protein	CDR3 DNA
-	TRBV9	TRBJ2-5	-	CASSRSWGTQYF	TGTGCCAGCAGCAGGAGCTGGGGGACCCAGTACTTC
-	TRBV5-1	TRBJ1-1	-	CASSLTPRDTEAFF	TGCGCCAGCAGCTTGACCCCCCGGGACACTGAAGCTTTCTTT
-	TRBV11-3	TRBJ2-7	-	CASSPGGQGRAYEQYF	TGTGCCAGCAGCCCAGGAGGGCAGGGTCGGGCCTACGAGCAGTACTTC
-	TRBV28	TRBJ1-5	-	CASSLIVGGRGQPQHF	TGTGCCAGCAGTTTAATTGTCGGGGGGCGCGGGCAGCCCCAGCATTTT
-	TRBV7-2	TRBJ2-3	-	CASSPPGLQDTQYF	TGTGCCAGCAGCCCACCTGGACTCCAAGATACGCAGTATTTT
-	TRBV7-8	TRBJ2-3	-	CASSFKAPPKQYF	TGTGCCAGCAGCTTCAAGGCCCCTCCTAAGCAGTATTTT
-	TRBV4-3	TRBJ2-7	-	CASSPSPVPRGQYF	TGCGCCAGCAGCCCCTCCCCCGTGCCTCGAGGGCAGTACTTC
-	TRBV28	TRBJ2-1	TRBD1	CASSPDRGRSYNEQFF	TGTGCCAGCAGTCCGGACAGGGGTCGCTCCTACAATGAGCAGTTCTTC
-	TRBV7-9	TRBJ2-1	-	CASRLSGEQFF	TGTGCCAGCAGGCTAAGCGGTGAGCAGTTCTTC
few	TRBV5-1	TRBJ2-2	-	CASCLVWGTASTGELFF	TGCGCCAGCTGCCTGGTATGGGGGACCGCGAGCACCGGGGAGCTGTTTTTT
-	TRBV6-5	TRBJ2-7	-	CASSQGVREQYF	TGTGCCAGCAGTCAGGGTGTGCGCGAGCAGTACTTC
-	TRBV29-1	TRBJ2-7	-	CSVELTRTYEQYF	TGCAGCGTTGAATTGACTCGCACCTACGAGCAGTACTTC
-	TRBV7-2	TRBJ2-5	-	CASSPHPIVQQETQYF	TGTGCCAGCAGCCCTCACCCGATAGTACAACAAGAGACCCAGTACTTC
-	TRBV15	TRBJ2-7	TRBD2	CATSRAGLAGAYEQYF	TGTGCCACCAGCAGAGCTGGGCTAGCGGGGGCCTACGAGCAGTACTTC
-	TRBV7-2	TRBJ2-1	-	CASSLGGGREQFF	TGTGCCAGCAGCTTAGGGGGCGGGCGAGAGCAGTTCTTC
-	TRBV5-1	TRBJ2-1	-	CASSSPVSNEQFF	TGCGCCAGCAGCAGTCCCGTTAGCAATGAGCAGTTCTTC
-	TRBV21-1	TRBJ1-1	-	CASSKMPRDLMNTEAFF	TGTGCCAGCAGCAAAATGCCCCGGGACCTCATGAACACTGAAGCTTTCTTT
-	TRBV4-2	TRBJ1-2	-	CASRKNPELDGYTF	TGTGCCAGCCGAAAAAACCCGGAATTGGATGGCTACACCTTC
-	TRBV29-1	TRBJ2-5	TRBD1	CSVAGGAGSQETQYF	TGCAGCGTAGCAGGGGGCGCAGGGTCCCAAGAGACCCAGTACTTC
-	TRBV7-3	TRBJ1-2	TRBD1	CASSQDRLGSGYTF	TGTGCCAGCAGCCAGGACAGGCTGGGGAGTGGCTACACCTTC
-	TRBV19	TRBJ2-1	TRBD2	CASSILAGGSYEQFF	TGTGCCAGTAGTATACTAGCGGGAGGGTCCTATGAGCAGTTCTTC
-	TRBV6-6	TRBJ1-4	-	CASGSVALNEKLFF	TGTGCCAGCGGGAGTGTTGCACTTAATGAAAAACTGTTTTTT
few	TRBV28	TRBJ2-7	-	CASSKDRFTSYEQYF	TGTGCCAGCAGCAAAGACAGATTTACCTCCTACGAGCAGTACTTC
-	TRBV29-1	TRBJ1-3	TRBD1	CSVWDRGNRNTIYF	TGCAGCGTCTGGGACAGGGGGAATAGAAACACCATATATTTT
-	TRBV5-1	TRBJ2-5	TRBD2	CASSSGAGGGRERQETQYF	TGCGCCAGCAGCTCCGGGGCAGGAGGAGGGCGGGAGAGACAAGAGACCCAGTACTTC
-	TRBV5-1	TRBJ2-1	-	CASSLVERPHEQFF	TGCGCCAGCAGCTTGGTTGAGCGACCCCATGAGCAGTTCTTC
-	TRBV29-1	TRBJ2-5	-	CSVDGGAGETQYF	TGCAGCGTTGATGGAGGGGCCGGTGAGACCCAGTACTTC
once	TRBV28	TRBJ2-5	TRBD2	CASSLAGGLQETQYF	TGTGCCAGCAGTTTAGCGGGAGGCCTACAAGAGACCCAGTACTTC
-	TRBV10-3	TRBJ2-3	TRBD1	CAIRGQGGFTDTQYF	TGTGCCATCAGGGGACAGGGAGGCTTCACAGATACGCAGTATTTT
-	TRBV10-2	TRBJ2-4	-	CATTDLAKNIQYF	TGCGCCACCACAGACCTAGCCAAAAACATTCAGTACTTC
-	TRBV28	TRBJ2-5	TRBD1	CASGTGTETQYF	TGTGCCAGCGGGACAGGGACGGAGACCCAGTACTTC
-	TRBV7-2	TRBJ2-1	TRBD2	CASSQRLADNEQFF	TGTGCCAGCAGCCAACGACTAGCGGATAATGAGCAGTTCTTC
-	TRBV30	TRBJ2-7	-	CAWGGFTYEQYF	TGTGCCTGGGGGGGGTTCACCTACGAGCAGTACTTC
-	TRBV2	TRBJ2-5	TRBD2	CASTPPGGDNQETQYF	TGTGCCAGCACCCCCCCGGGGGGAGATAACCAAGAGACCCAGTACTTC
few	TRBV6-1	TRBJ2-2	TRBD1	CASRGDQGAGELFF	TGTGCCAGCAGAGGGGACCAGGGGGCCGGGGAGCTGTTTTTT
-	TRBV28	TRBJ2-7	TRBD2	CASSLSGRYEQYF	TGTGCCAGCAGTTTGAGCGGGAGGTACGAGCAGTACTTC
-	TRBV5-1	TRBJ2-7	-	CASSLGGRGSSYEQYF	TGCGCCAGCAGCTTGGGTGGGCGGGGAAGCTCCTACGAGCAGTACTTC
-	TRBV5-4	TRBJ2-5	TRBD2	CASSVAGGLQETQYF	TGTGCCAGCAGCGTAGCGGGAGGGCTACAAGAGACCCAGTACTTC